One and the same sample provided the 29 T cell receptor beta chains below, sequenced in a study of shared clonotypes between healthy human individuals. Clones were read by immunoSEQ multiplex PCR, and TCRdb kept only the in-frame ones, dropping some. The sample lists approximately 640,000 clones; around 91% were seen once. Sequencing was done on a sample of memory CD8+ T cells from PBMCs. Indicated subset: CD45RO+ cells pooled with CCR7-negative TemRA cells. These receptors all stem from a man between 18 and 35 years old in good health. Some clones in this sample may be carry-over from other donors' samples.

The chain combines TRBV9 with TRBJ2-5; tentatively, D is TRBD1 (6 bases). Looked up from germline, CDR1 is SGDLS and CDR2 is YYNGEE. The CDR3 is made up of 14 amino acids. With 0 bases removed from V and 7 bases from J, the gap between germline ends came to 13 bases. Here the CDR3 DNA reads TGTGCCAGCAGCGTAGTAGGCAGGGACACGACCCAGTACTTC. Translating it yields CASSVVGRDTTQYF.

The chain employs TRBV5-1 and TRBJ1-1; tentatively, D is TRBD1 (5 bases). Per germline, CDR1 SGHRS and CDR2 YFSETQ. The CDR3 runs 15 residues. The ends were cut back, 4 bases at V and 7 bases at J, with 20 bases in the middle. The CDR3 bases are TGCGCCAGCAGCCAAGATCTGGGACGTGCCCGTGAAGCTTTCTTT. Amino acid sequence: CASSQDLGRAREAFF.

The chain links TRBV19 to TRBJ1-2; the D is unclear. Germline V gene lookup returns CDR1 LNHDA and CDR2 SQIVND (reference sequence). This CDR3 is 13 amino acids long. V lost 5 bases, J lost 6 bases, and 13 bases lay in between. CDR3 nucleotide sequence: TGTGCCAGTAGTCTTCGTGGCGGGAATGGCTACACCTTC. Translation: CASSLRGGNGYTF.

Note on this clone: A read error may produce the germline difference seen at one junction end. The chain links TRBV28 to TRBJ2-1; TRBD1 matches 8 bases. The CDR3 totals 13 residues. Germline-derived CDR1 and CDR2 are MDHEN and SYDVKM. The CDR3 DNA follows: TGTGCCAGCAGTGTAAGACAGGGGCCGGGGACGGTCTTC. It codes for CASSVRQGPGTVF.

The chain couples TRBV9 to TRBJ2-7, with D possibly being TRBD1 (7 bases). The germline V gene has CDR1 SGDLS and CDR2 YYNGEE. The V gene lost 0 bases and the J gene lost 3 bases, with 13 bases spanning the gap. The CDR3 has 15 amino acids. CDR3 nucleotide sequence: TGTGCCAGCAGCGTAGGAGGGCAGGGGGGCTACGAGCAGTACTTC. It encodes CASSVGGQGGYEQYF. The whole variable domain, remainder taken from reference TRBV9 and TRBJ2-7, is DSGVTQTPKHLITATGQRVTLRCSPRSGDLSVYWYQQSLDQGLQFLIQYYNGEERAKGNILERFSAQQFPDLHSELNLSSLELGDSALYFCASSVGGQGGYEQYFGPGTRLTVT.

The V gene is TRBV6-1, the J gene TRBJ2-7, with no clear D. The CDR3 covers 13 residues. V dropped 2 bases and J dropped 4 bases, with 9 bases sitting between them. Germline V gene lookup returns CDR1 MNHNS and CDR2 SASEGT. This CDR3 reads CASSEFFAYEQYF. The CDR3 bases are TGTGCCAGCAGTGAATTTTTTGCTTACGAGCAGTACTTC.

This chain connects TRBV5-8 to TRBJ2-5; D gene uncertain. Germline V gene lookup returns CDR1 SGHTS and CDR2 YDEGEE. V dropped 0 bases and J dropped 6 bases, with 9 bases sitting between them. The CDR3 consists of 13 residues. Here the CDR3 reads CASSLDEGKTQYF. The CDR3 coding sequence is TGTGCCAGCAGCTTGGATGAAGGGAAGACCCAGTACTTC.

V gene TRBV2 combines with J gene TRBJ1-5, with D maybe TRBD1 (6 bases). The CDR3 consists of 18 residues. Looked up from germline, CDR1 is SNHLY and CDR2 is FYNNEI. Between the trimmed V and J ends, which lost 3 bases and 0 bases, there was a span of 18 bases. CDR3 coding DNA: TGTGCCAGCAGTGAGAGTTTACAGGGTCCTCTTAGCAATCAGCCCCAGCATTTT. Its protein product is CASSESLQGPLSNQPQHF.

The chain joins TRBV6-5 to TRBJ2-7, with D perhaps assigned TRBD1 or TRBD2 (5 bases each). The V end was cut by 7 bases, the J end by 1 base, with 17 bases between. CDR1 and CDR2 from the germline V gene are MNHEY and SVGAGI. This CDR3 contains 15 residues. CDR3 sequence: CASKIRGVPSYEQYF. CDR3 in DNA: TGTGCCAGCAAGATAAGAGGGGTCCCGTCCTACGAGCAGTACTTC.

The chain links TRBV7-3 to TRBJ2-6; the match to TRBD1 covers 7 bases. Germline CDR1 and CDR2: SGHTA and FQGTGA. V was clipped by 5 bases and J by 2 bases; unmatched bases: 12. CDR3 length: 18 residues. In nucleotides, the CDR3 is TGTGCCAGCAGCCCGACGACAGGGTATTTAACTGGGGCCAACGTCCTGACTTTC. Amino acids: CASSPTTGYLTGANVLTF.

The chain combines TRBV29-1 with TRBJ1-1, with D possibly matching TRBD1 (5 bases). Germline V gene lookup returns CDR1 SQVTM and CDR2 ANQGSEA. The CDR3 totals 14 residues. The ends were cut back, 4 bases at V and 3 bases at J, with 15 bases in the middle. The CDR3, as DNA: TGCAGCGTTGCCGGGACGGCTGTAGACACTGAAGCTTTCTTT. This translates into CSVAGTAVDTEAFF.

The chain couples TRBV14 to TRBJ2-2; TRBD1 matches 7 bases. The germline V gene has CDR1 SGHDN and CDR2 FVKESK. V shed 1 base and J 2 bases; nucleotides not matched to a gene: 4. The CDR3 consists of 16 residues. CDR3 bases: TGTGCCAGCAGCCAAGTCGGGACAGCTAACACCGGGGAGCTGTTTTTT. As protein: CASSQVGTANTGELFF.

The chain has TRBV6-5 and TRBJ2-1, with 8 bases identical to TRBD1. The CDR3 sequence is 13 residues long. Germline V CDR1 and CDR2: MNHEY, SVGAGI. With V trimmed by 6 bases and J by 8 bases, 6 bases remained unmatched. The DNA of the CDR3 is TGTGCCAGCAGCCGGACAGGGACCGATGAGCAGTTCTTC. It encodes CASSRTGTDEQFF.

The gene calls are TRBV28 and TRBJ1-2, with unresolved D. Trimming left V 2 bases short and J 1 base short, with 20 bases between. CDR1 and CDR2 (germline): MDHEN, SYDVKM. The CDR3 length is 18 residues. The CDR3 here is CASSLVPRRLTVNYGYTF. CDR3 DNA sequence: TGTGCCAGCAGTTTAGTCCCCAGGAGGCTTACCGTTAACTATGGCTACACCTTC.

V and J are TRBV10-2 and TRBJ2-2; D gene uncertain. Germline loops: CDR1 WSHSY, CDR2 SAAADI. V lost 10 bases and J lost 6, with 9 bases in between. The CDR3 is made up of 11 amino acids. CDR3: CATISPGELFF. The DNA of the CDR3 is TGCGCCACTATCAGTCCCGGGGAGCTGTTTTTT.

The genes are TRBV7-9 and TRBJ2-1; TRBD2 agrees at 13 bases. The CDR3 consists of 17 residues. The germline CDR1 and CDR2 sequences are SEHNR and FQNEAQ (reference sequence). The ends lost 2 bases at V and 3 bases at J; junction bases unmatched: 4. The CDR3 region has the DNA TGTGCCAGCAGCTTACCGGGACTAGCGGGATTCTACAATGAGCAGTTCTTC. Amino acids: CASSLPGLAGFYNEQFF.

V is TRBV27 and J is TRBJ2-7; D may correspond to TRBD1 or TRBD2 (5 bases each). Germline V gene lookup returns CDR1 MNHEY and CDR2 SMNVEV (reference sequence). CDR3 size: 14 residues. V dropped 2 bases and J dropped 4 bases, with 12 bases sitting between them. This CDR3 is CASSLGGTGYEQYF. CDR3 sequence (DNA): TGTGCCAGCAGTTTAGGAGGTACAGGTTACGAGCAGTACTTC.

The table lists this clone with a count of one. The chain recombines TRBV5-1 with TRBJ2-3; 8 nucleotides agree with TRBD2. Losses at the gene ends were 4 bases for V and 1 base for J; bases not matched to a gene: 8. The CDR3 consists of 16 residues. Germline CDR1 and CDR2: SGHRS and YFSETQ. CDR3 region: CASSPLAGGGTDTQYF. CDR3 DNA: TGCGCCAGCAGCCCCCTTGCCGGGGGGGGCACAGATACGCAGTATTTT.

J is TRBJ1-5 and V is TRBV19; no reliable D call. Germline lookup yields CDR1 LNHDA and CDR2 SQIVND (reference sequence). The V gene lost 0 bases and the J gene lost 0 bases, with 6 bases spanning the gap. CDR3 length: 15 residues. Here the CDR3 reads CASSIEDYSNQPQHF. DNA for the CDR3: TGTGCCAGTAGTATAGAGGATTATAGCAATCAGCCCCAGCATTTT.

CDR3 protein: CASSFSARVYSYNEQFF. CDR3 bases: TGTGCCAGCAGTTTCTCAGCCAGGGTTTACTCCTACAATGAGCAGTTCTTC. The V call is TRBV27, the J call TRBJ2-1; D possibly corresponds to TRBD1 (5 bases). The CDR3 sequence is 17 residues long. Trimming took off 3 bases at V and 0 bases at J, with 15 bases between the two ends. Per the germline V gene, CDR1 is MNHEY and CDR2 is SMNVEV (reference sequence).

The rearrangement links TRBV4-2 to TRBJ2-2; TRBD2 matches at 8 bases. Per germline, CDR1 LGHNA and CDR2 YNFKEQ. The CDR3 length is 19 residues. The junction had 11 bases not matched to a gene; V was cut back by 2 bases and J by 0 bases. CDR3 residues: CASSQSKFTSGANTGELFF. CDR3 coding DNA: TGTGCCAGCAGCCAATCCAAATTCACTAGCGGAGCGAACACCGGGGAGCTGTTTTTT.

The CDR3 bases are TGTGCCAGCAGCGCTTTTTCTAGCGAAGGAAGAGAGACCCAGTACTTC. Amino acid sequence: CASSAFSSEGRETQYF. The chain combines TRBV7-2 with TRBJ2-5; tentatively, D is TRBD2 (6 bases). The CDR3 extends over 16 amino acids. V was pared by 5 bases and J by 4 bases, with 20 bases between. Germline V gives CDR1 SGHTA, CDR2 FQGNSA.

This chain connects TRBV27 to TRBJ1-1; D unclear. CDR3 length equals 13 residues. Per the germline V gene, CDR1 is MNHEY and CDR2 is SMNVEV (reference sequence). The V gene lost 8 bases and the J gene lost 4 bases, with 14 bases spanning the gap. This CDR3 reads CASGDRAGTEAFF. In nucleotides, the CDR3 is TGTGCCAGCGGGGATAGGGCCGGCACTGAAGCTTTCTTT.

V usage is TRBV7-8 and J usage is TRBJ2-7; D is tentatively TRBD1 or TRBD2 (5 bases each). Trimming took 1 base from V and 3 from J, leaving 10 bases between them. Germline-derived CDR1 and CDR2 are SGHVS and FQNEAQ. This CDR3 comprises 14 residues. The CDR3, as DNA: TGTGCCAGCAGCTTAGAGGGACCCCTCTACGAGCAGTACTTC. Its translation is CASSLEGPLYEQYF.

This chain connects TRBV9 to TRBJ2-1; D is unclear. Looked up from germline, CDR1 is SGDLS and CDR2 is YYNGEE. The CDR3 length is 14 residues. Trimming left V 4 bases short and J 5 bases short, with 13 bases between. This chain's CDR3 is CASSPRTVDNEQFF. CDR3 DNA sequence: TGTGCCAGCAGCCCCAGGACCGTGGACAATGAGCAGTTCTTC. Filled out from reference TRBV9 and TRBJ2-1, the complete variable domain reads DSGVTQTPKHLITATGQRVTLRCSPRSGDLSVYWYQQSLDQGLQFLIQYYNGEERAKGNILERFSAQQFPDLHSELNLSSLELGDSALYFCASSPRTVDNEQFFGPGTRLTVL.

This chain joins TRBV5-1 and TRBJ2-4, with 7 bases identical to TRBD2. This CDR3 has 15 residues. In germline, CDR1 is SGHRS, CDR2 YFSETQ. Unmatched junction bases numbered 4, after V lost 0 bases and J lost 4 bases. The CDR3 coding sequence is TGCGCCAGCAGCTTGGCCGGGGGAGGGAAAAACATTCAGTACTTC. Encoded protein: CASSLAGGGKNIQYF.

The gene calls are TRBV27 and TRBJ1-1; D is ambiguous. The germline gives CDR1 MNHEY, CDR2 SMNVEV (reference sequence). V dropped 10 bases and J dropped 1 base, with 16 bases sitting between them. The CDR3 consists of 14 residues. CDR3 sequence (DNA): TGTGCCACCCAAGATAGGTCCTGGAACACTGAAGCTTTCTTT. Translated: CATQDRSWNTEAFF.

This sequence joins TRBV7-9 and TRBJ2-7, with 7 bases that match TRBD1. The CDR3 sequence is 15 residues long. The V gene's germline CDR1 is SEHNR and CDR2 FQNEAQ (reference sequence). V lost 3 bases and J lost 7; bases outside the gene matches: 12. The CDR3: CASSFIETGTGEQYF. The CDR3 DNA reads as TGTGCCAGCAGCTTTATCGAGACAGGGACGGGTGAGCAGTACTTC.

J is TRBJ1-1 and V is TRBV4-3; 9 nucleotides align to TRBD1. Germline loops: CDR1 LGHNA, CDR2 YSLEER. The J segment lost 3 bases and the V segment lost 0 bases, leaving 5 bases of the junction unmatched. This CDR3 region has 16 residues. The CDR3 nucleotides read TGCGCCAGCAGCCAAGATCCCAGACAGGGGGACACTGAAGCTTTCTTT. It yields the protein CASSQDPRQGDTEAFF.